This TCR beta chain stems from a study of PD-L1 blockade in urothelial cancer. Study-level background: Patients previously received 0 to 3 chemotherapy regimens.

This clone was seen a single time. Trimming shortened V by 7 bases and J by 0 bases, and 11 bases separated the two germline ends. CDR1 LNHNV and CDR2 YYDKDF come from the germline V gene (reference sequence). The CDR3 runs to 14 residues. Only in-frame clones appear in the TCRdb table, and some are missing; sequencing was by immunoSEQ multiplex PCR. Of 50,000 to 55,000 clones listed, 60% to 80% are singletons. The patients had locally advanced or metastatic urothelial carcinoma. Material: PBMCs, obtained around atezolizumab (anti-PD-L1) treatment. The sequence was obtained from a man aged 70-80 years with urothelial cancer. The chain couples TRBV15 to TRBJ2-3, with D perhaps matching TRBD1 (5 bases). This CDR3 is CATTQGTSTDTQYF. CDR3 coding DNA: TGTGCCACCACTCAGGGAACTAGCACAGATACGCAGTATTTT.